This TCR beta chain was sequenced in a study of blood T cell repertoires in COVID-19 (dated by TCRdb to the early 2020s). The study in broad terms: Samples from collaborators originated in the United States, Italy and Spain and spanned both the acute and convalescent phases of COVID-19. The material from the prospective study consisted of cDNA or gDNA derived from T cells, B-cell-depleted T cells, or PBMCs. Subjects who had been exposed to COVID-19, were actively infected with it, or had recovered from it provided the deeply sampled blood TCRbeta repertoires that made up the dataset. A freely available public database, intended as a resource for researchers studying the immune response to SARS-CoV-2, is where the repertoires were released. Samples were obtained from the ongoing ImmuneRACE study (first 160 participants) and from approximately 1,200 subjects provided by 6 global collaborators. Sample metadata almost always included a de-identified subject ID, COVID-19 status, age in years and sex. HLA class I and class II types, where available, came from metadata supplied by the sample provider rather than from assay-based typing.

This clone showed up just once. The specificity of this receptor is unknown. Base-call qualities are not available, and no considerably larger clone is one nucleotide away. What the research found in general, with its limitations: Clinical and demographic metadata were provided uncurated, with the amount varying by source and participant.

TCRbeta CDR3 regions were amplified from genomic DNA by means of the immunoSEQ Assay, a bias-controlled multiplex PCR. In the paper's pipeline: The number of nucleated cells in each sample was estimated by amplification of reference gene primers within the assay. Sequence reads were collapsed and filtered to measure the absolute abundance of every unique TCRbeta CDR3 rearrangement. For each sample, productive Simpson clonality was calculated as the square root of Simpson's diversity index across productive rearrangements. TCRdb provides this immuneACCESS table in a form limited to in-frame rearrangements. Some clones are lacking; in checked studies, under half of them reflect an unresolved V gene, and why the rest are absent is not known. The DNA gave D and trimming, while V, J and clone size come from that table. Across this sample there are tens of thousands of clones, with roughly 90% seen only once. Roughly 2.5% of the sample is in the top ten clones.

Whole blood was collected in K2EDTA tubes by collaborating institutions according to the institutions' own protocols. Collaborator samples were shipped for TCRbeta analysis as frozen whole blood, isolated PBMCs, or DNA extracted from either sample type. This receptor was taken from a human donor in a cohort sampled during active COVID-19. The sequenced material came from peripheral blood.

The nucleotide sequence reads as follows: TGCGCCAGCAGCCAAGATAAACTAGCGGGGGAAACCAAAAACATTCAGTACTTC. Its translation is CASSQDKLAGETKNIQYF. The rearrangement combines TRBV4-3 with TRBJ2-4; TRBD2 matches 11 bases in the middle. As encoded in the germline V gene, CDR1 is LGHNA while CDR2 is YSLEER. The CDR3 spans 18 residues, from the cysteine through the phenylalanine. Left in the record is the CDR3 DNA by itself, 54 bases read in frame from the first base. The germline V and J ends show losses of 0 bases and 2 bases respectively, and no gene match explains 6 bases of the junction.